This TCR beta chain was observed in a study of T cells after yellow fever vaccination (dated by TCRdb to between 2018 and 2020). At the level of the whole study: The SMART-Seq v4 Ultra Low Input RNA kit was used to prepare libraries from fractions with low cell numbers. Blood was collected at multiple timepoints before and after primary and secondary immunization, and bulk PBMC replicates and cell subsets were isolated. The cohort comprised two healthy male donors, one aged 18 to 30 and one aged 30 to 40 years. To follow T-cell clones before and after primary and booster YFV17D yellow fever vaccination, bulk TCR alpha and beta repertoires were sequenced over time. The investigation overall reported the following: FACS-sorted repertoires could contain abundant contaminating clonotypes from the bulk population, so computational filtering was required. The secondary T-cell response was weaker than the primary response but faster, peaking on day 5 instead of day 15. After the booster, most of the clones that had expanded following primary vaccination were detected again (almost 98% of CD4 and around nine tenths of CD8), which suggests that memory was broadly maintained. The study included only two donors, which limits how far the findings can be generalized. A small fraction of clonotypes appeared in both the CD4 and CD8 compartments, likely as a result of convergent recombination.

The CDR3 measures 16 amino acids from cysteine to phenylalanine. Just CDR3 DNA is preserved here, 48 bases in frame from base 1. The germline V gene encodes CDR1 LGHDT and CDR2 YNNKEL (reference sequence). TCR cDNA was synthesized by 5'RACE template switching, which introduced a universal primer site and unique molecular identifiers. Priming of cDNA synthesis was performed from both the TCR alpha and TCR beta constant segments. Library amplification used two PCR steps, and the second PCR step added sample barcodes and sequencing adapters. Sequencing of libraries was performed on Illumina HiSeq 2500 (2x100 bp) or NovaSeq (2x150 bp). Regarding the original processing steps: Reads were demultiplexed and collapsed into UMI consensus sequences with MIGEC, and V(D)J alignment was performed with MiXCR. Using edgeR on replicate PBMC samples, clonotypes were called vaccine-responding if FDR was below 0.01 and the log2 fold change was above 5 up to day 15. Bulk clonotypes were assigned CD4 or CD8 identity according to which sequenced CD4 or CD8 repertoire held them at higher abundance. Through fastp at Q25 and MiXCR, TCRdb rebuilt clones from the public reads, retaining in-frame beta chains. Rows with one shared CDR3 protein collapse into an entry with the most common genes and DNA. The V and J calls and clone size come from TCRdb's table, not from the authors' own analysis. The sample yields approximately 300,000 distinct CDR3 sequences; about 6.6% were counted once. The biggest ten clones account for over 15% of the sample.

This sample's treatment or condition label indicates: live attenuated yellow fever vaccine strain. At each blood-draw timepoint, two biological replicates of bulk PBMCs were collected. A standard Ficoll-Paque protocol was used to isolate PBMCs from peripheral blood. RNA was extracted with TriZol from bulk PBMCs, CD4 and CD8 fractions, and dextramer-positive and dextramer-negative fractions. The count of this clonotype is one. There is no known antigen for this receptor. One end of the junction does not line up with germline, which may come from a read error. The V gene is TRBV3-1 and the J gene is TRBJ2-3, with TRBD2 identical over 12 junction bases. Sequenced here: PBMCs, sampled roughly seven weeks after the first yellow fever vaccination. The sequence was collected from a man between 18 and 29 years old who received the YFV17D yellow fever vaccine. The DNA is as follows: TGTCCCAGCAGCCTCGGACTAGCGGGGTATACGGATACGCAGTATTTT. Protein translation: CPSSLGLAGYTDTQYF.